The T cell receptor beta chain described here comes from a study of cytomegalovirus exposure and HLA in healthy donors. General observations from the study: TRBV6-2, TRBV6-3 and other indistinguishable V segments were excluded.

PCR primers comprised 60 Vbeta and 13 Jbeta primers. Data came from immunoSEQ multiplex PCR; TCRdb stores just in-frame clones and leaves some out. The top ten clones hold less than 11% of a sample with about 140,000 clones, 68% of them seen once. Germline V lookup: CDR1 LGHNA, CDR2 YNFKEQ. CDR3 size: 14 residues. V was trimmed by 5 bases and J by 5 bases, leaving 12 bases between them. This clone was seen only once. No antigen is known for it. The V gene is TRBV4-2, the J gene TRBJ2-2; tentatively, D is TRBD2 (6 bases). The sample taken for sequencing was PBMCs. This sequence was found in a man under 40 in good health and CMV-seropositive. CDR3 nucleotide sequence: TGTGCCAGCAGCTCAAGGGCGGGGACCGGGGAGCTGTTTTTT. This translates into CASSSRAGTGELFF.